This TCR beta chain was identified during a study of shared clonotypes between healthy human individuals. As regards this clone: Its antigen is as yet unknown.

The assay was immunoSEQ multiplex PCR, and TCRdb's table has in-frame clones only and misses some. The data hold approximately 2.1 million clones, with just over 90% observed a single time. Trimming removed 2 bases from V and 7 bases from J, with 12 bases in between. The CDR3 totals 14 residues. CDR1 is SGHAT and CDR2 is FQNNGV in the germline V gene. Study-level points and caveats: Large depth notwithstanding, sorted-subset sequencing proved incomplete by rarefaction.

Sequenced material: naive CD4+ T cells from PBMCs. Subset given: CD45RA+ positively selected. The clonotype was recovered from a man younger than 35 in good health. Some clones in this sample may be carry-over from other donors' samples. The V call is TRBV11-2, the J call TRBJ2-1; D remains ambiguous. The CDR3 region has the DNA TGTGCCAGCAGCTTACGGCCTATCGGGAATGAGCAGTTCTTC. Translated: CASSLRPIGNEQFF.